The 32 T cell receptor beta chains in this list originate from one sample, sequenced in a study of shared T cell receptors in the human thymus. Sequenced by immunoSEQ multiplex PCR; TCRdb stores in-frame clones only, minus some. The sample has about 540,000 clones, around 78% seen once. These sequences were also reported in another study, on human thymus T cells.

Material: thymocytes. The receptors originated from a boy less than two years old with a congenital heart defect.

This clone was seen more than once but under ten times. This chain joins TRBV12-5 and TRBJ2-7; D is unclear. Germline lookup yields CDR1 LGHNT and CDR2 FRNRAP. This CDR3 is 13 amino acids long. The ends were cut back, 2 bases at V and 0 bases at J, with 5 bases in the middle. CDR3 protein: CASGLMSSYEQYF. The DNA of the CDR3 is TGTGCTAGTGGTTTGATGAGCTCCTACGAGCAGTACTTC. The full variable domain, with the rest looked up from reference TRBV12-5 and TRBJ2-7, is DARVTQTPRHKVTEMGQEVTMRCQPILGHNTVFWYRQTMMQGLELLAYFRNRAPLDDSGMPKDRFSAEMPDATLATLKIQPSEPRDSAVYFCASGLMSSYEQYFGPGTRLTVT.

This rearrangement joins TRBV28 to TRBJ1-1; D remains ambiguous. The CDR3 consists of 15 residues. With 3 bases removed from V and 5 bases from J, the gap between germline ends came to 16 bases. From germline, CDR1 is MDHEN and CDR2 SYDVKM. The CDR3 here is CASSLVAKTRTEAFF. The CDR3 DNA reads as TGTGCCAGCAGTTTGGTTGCTAAAACGCGGACTGAAGCTTTCTTT.

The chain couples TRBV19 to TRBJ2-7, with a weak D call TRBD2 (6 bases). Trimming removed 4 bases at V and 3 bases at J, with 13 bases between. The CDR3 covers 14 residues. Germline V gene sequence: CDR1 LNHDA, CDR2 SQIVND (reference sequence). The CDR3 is CASSRGDGRYEQYF. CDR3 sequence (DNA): TGTGCCAGTAGTAGGGGGGACGGCCGCTACGAGCAGTACTTC.

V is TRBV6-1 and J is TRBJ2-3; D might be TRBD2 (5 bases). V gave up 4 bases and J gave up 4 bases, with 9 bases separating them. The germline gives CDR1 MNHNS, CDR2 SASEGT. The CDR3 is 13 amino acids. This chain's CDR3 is CASSVTRADTQYF. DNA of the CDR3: TGTGCCAGCAGTGTTACTAGGGCAGATACGCAGTATTTT.

The CDR3 loop is CASSSWTSRGETQYF. The CDR3 DNA sequence: TGTGCCAGCAGCTCTTGGACTAGCCGGGGGGAGACCCAGTACTTC. The V gene is TRBV5-5, the J gene TRBJ2-5; 8 bases agree with TRBD2. The germline V gene has CDR1 SGHKS and CDR2 YYEKEE (reference sequence). With 3 bases clipped from V and 5 bases from J, the junction kept 9 bases outside the gene matches. This CDR3 has 15 residues.

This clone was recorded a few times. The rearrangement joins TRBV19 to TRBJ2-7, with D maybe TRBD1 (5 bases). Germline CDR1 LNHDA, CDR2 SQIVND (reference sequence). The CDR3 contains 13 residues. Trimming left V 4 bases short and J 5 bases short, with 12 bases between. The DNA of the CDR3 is TGTGCCAGTAGTAGGCAGGGCGACGACGAGCAGTACTTC. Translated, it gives CASSRQGDDEQYF.

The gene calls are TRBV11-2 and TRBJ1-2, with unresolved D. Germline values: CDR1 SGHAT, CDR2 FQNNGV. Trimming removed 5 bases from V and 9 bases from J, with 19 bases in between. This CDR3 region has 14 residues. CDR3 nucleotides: TGTGCCAGCAGCCTCCTTCCCGCCCCCCAGAGCTACACCTTC. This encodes CASSLLPAPQSYTF.

This CDR3 is CASIPRTRGSREQYF. In DNA, the CDR3 is TGTGCCAGCATCCCCCGGACTAGGGGATCTCGAGAGCAGTACTTC. This chain links TRBV5-6 with TRBJ2-7; TRBD2 aligns across 7 bases. CDR1 and CDR2 from the germline V gene are SGHDT and YYEEEE. This CDR3 contains 15 residues. V shed 6 bases, J shed 7 bases, and the junction held 16 bases outside the gene matches.

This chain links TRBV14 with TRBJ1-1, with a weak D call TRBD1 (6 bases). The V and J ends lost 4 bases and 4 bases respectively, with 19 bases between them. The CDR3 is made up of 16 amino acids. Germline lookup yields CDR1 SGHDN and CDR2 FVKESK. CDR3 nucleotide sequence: TGTGCCAGCAGCCTCCCTAGGGACACTCCGGGCACTGAAGCTTTCTTT. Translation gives CASSLPRDTPGTEAFF.

CDR3 nucleotide sequence: TGTGCCTGGAGTCGATCGGACAGGAGCACAGATACGCAGTATTTT. It is translated as CAWSRSDRSTDTQYF. This chain uses TRBV30 with TRBJ2-3; the match to TRBD1 covers 7 bases. V lost 2 bases to trimming and J lost 0 bases; unmatched junction nucleotides: 5. Germline loops: CDR1 GTSNPN, CDR2 SVGIG (reference sequence). CDR3 length: 15 amino acids.

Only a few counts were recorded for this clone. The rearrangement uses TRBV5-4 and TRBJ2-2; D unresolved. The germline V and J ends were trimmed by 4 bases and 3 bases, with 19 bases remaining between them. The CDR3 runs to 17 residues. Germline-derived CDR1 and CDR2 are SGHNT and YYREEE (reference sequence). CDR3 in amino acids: CASSTKNSYSHTGELFF. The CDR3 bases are TGTGCCAGCAGCACTAAAAACTCCTATTCACACACCGGGGAGCTGTTTTTT. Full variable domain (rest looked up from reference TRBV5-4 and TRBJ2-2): ETGVTQSPTHLIKTRGQQVTLRCSSQSGHNTVSWYQQALGQGPQFIFQYYREEENGRGNFPPRFSGLQFPNYSSELNVNALELDDSALYLCASSTKNSYSHTGELFFGEGSRLTVL.

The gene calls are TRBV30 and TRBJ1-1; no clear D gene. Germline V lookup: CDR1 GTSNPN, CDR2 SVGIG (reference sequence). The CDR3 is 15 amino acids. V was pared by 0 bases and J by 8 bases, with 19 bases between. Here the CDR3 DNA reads TGTGCCTGGAGTGTAGAAGAGGGCGAAAATGAGGAAGCTTTCTTT. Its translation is CAWSVEEGENEEAFF.

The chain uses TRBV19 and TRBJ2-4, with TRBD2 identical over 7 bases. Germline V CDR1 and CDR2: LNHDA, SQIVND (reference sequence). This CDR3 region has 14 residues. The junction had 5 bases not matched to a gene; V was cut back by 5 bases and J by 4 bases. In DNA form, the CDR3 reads TGTGCCAGTAGTCCTTCTAGCGGAAAAAACATTCAGTACTTC. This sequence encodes CASSPSSGKNIQYF.

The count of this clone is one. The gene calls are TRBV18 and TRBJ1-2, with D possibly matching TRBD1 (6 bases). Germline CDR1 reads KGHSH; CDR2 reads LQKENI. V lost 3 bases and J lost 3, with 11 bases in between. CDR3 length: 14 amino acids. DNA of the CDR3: TGTGCCAGCTCACCCTACAGGGATGACTATGGCTACACCTTC. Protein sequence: CASSPYRDDYGYTF.

In DNA, the CDR3 is TGTGCCAGCAGCTTAGGTGGCGGGACGGGTGAGCAGTTCTTC. Translation: CASSLGGGTGEQFF. The genes are TRBV11-3 and TRBJ2-1; the D gene is possibly TRBD2 (6 bases). Germline CDR1 is SGHNT and CDR2 is YENEEA. V lost 1 base and J 9 bases, leaving 13 bases between the germline ends. The CDR3 sequence is 14 residues long.

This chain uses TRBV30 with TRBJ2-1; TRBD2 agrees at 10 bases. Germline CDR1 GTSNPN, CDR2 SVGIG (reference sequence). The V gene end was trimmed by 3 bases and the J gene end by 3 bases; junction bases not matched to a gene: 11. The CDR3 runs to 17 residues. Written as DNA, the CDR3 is TGTGCCTGGAGCAAGCGGGAGGGCCGTTGGGGCTACAATGAGCAGTTCTTC. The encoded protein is CAWSKREGRWGYNEQFF.

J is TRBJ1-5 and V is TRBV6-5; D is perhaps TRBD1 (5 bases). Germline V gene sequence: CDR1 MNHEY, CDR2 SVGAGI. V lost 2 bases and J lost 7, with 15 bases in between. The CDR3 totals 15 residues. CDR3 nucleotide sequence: TGTGCCAGCAGTTACCCGGGGGGGGGATGGCAGCCCCAGCATTTT. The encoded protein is CASSYPGGGWQPQHF.

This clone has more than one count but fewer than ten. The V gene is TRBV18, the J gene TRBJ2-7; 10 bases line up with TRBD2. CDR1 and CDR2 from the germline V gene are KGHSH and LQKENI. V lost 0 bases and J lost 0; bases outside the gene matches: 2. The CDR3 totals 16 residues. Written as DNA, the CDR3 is TGTGCCAGCTCACCACCGGCTAGCGGGAGCTCCTACGAGCAGTACTTC. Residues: CASSPPASGSSYEQYF.

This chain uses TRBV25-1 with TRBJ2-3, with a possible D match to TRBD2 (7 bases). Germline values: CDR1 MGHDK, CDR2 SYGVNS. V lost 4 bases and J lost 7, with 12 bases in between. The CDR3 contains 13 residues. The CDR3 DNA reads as TGTGCCAGCAGTGGGAGCGGGACATATACGCAGTATTTT. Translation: CASSGSGTYTQYF.

This chain's CDR3 is CASSVGTGNEKLFF. CDR3 DNA sequence: TGTGCCAGCAGCGTCGGGACAGGAAATGAAAAACTGTTTTTT. The chain couples TRBV5-4 to TRBJ1-4; TRBD1 matches at 8 bases. The CDR3 sequence is 14 residues long. J lost 5 bases, V lost 4 bases, and 4 bases had no gene match. The germline V gene has CDR1 SGHNT and CDR2 YYREEE (reference sequence).

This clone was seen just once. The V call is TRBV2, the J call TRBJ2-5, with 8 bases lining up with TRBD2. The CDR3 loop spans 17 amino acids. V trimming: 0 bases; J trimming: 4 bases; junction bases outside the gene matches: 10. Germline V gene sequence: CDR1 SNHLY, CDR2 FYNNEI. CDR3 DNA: TGTGCCAGCAGTGAAGCGGGGGGTAGCGGGACTCGAGAGACCCAGTACTTC. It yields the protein CASSEAGGSGTRETQYF. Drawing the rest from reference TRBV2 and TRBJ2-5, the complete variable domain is EPEVTQTPSHQVTQMGQEVILRCVPISNHLYFYWYRQILGQKVEFLVSFYNNEISEKSEIFDDQFSVERPDGSNFTLKIRSTKLEDSAMYFCASSEAGGSGTRETQYFGPGTRLLVL.

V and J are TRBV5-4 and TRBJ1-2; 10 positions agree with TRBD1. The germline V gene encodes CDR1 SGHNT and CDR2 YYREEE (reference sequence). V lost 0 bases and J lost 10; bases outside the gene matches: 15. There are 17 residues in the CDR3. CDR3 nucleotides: TGTGCCAGCAGCTTGGCGACAGGGGGCCTCGTTAGGTGTGTCTACACCTTC. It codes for CASSLATGGLVRCVYTF.

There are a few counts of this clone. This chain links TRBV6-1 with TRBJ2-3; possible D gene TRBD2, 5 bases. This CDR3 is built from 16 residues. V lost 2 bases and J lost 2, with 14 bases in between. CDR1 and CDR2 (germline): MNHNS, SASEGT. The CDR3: CASSEMREKSTDTQYF. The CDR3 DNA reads TGTGCCAGCAGTGAAATGAGGGAGAAGTCCACAGATACGCAGTATTTT.

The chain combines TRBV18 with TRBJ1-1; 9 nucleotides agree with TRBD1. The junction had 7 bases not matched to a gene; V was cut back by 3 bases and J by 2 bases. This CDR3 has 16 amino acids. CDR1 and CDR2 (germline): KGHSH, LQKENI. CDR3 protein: CASSPKPGQGNTEAFF. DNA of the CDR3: TGTGCCAGCTCACCGAAACCGGGACAGGGTAACACTGAAGCTTTCTTT.

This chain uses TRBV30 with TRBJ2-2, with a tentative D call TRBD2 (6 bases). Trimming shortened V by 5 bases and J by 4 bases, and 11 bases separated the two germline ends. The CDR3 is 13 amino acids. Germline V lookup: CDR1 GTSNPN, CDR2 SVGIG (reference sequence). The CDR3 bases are TGTGCCTGGGGAGGGAGACGCACCGGGGAGCTGTTTTTT. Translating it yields CAWGGRRTGELFF.

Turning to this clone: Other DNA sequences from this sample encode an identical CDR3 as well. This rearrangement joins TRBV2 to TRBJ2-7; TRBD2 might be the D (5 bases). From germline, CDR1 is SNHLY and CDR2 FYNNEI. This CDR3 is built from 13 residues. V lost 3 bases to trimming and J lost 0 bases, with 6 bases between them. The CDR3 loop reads CASSEGSSYEQYF. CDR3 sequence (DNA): TGTGCCAGCAGTGAGGGGAGCTCCTACGAGCAGTACTTC.

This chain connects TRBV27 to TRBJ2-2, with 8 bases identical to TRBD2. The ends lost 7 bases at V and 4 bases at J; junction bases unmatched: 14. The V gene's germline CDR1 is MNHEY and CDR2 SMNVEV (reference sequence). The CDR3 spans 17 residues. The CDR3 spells CASTHRASGSFTGELFF. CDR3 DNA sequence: TGTGCCAGCACCCACAGGGCCAGCGGGAGTTTCACCGGGGAGCTGTTTTTT.

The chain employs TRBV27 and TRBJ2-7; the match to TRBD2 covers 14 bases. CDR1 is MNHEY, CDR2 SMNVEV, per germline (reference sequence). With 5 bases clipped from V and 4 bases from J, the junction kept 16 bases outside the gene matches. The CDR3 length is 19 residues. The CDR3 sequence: CASSTQTSGRARPAYEQYF. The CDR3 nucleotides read TGTGCCAGCAGTACCCAGACTAGCGGGAGGGCACGCCCGGCATACGAGCAGTACTTC.

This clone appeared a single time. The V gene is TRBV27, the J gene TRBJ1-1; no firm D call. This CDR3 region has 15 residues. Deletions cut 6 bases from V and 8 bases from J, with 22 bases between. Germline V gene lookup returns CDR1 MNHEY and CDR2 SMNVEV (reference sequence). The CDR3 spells CASSPGLFRPLEAFF. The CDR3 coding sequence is TGTGCCAGCAGCCCAGGTCTCTTCCGCCCTCTGGAAGCTTTCTTT.

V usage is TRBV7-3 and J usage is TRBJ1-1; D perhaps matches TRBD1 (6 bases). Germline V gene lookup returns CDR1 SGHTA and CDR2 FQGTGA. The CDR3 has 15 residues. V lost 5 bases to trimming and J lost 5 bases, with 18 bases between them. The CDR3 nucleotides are TGTGCCAGCAGCCCCTCCCCACAGGGTAGGACTGAAGCTTTCTTT. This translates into CASSPSPQGRTEAFF.

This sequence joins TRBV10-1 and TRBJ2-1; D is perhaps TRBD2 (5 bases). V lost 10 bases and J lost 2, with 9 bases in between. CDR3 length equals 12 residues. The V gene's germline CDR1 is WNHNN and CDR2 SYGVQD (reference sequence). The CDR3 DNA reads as TGCGCCATCCGACTAACCTACAATGAGCAGTTCTTC. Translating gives CAIRLTYNEQFF.

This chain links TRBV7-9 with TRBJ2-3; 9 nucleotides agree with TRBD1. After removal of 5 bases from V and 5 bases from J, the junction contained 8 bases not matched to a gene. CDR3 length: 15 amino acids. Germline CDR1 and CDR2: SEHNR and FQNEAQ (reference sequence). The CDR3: CASSGEADRGDTQYF. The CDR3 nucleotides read TGTGCCAGCAGCGGAGAGGCGGACAGGGGAGATACGCAGTATTTT.